Presented here are 31 T cell receptor beta chains from one specimen sequenced in a study of T cell responses to AZD1222 COVID-19 vaccine. Repertoires were generated with immunoSEQ multiplex PCR, while TCRdb's copy carries only in-frame clones and drops some. The sample holds some 150,000 clones, under 95% seen once. The starting material was peripheral blood, obtained on day 0 of AZD1222 vaccination. Source of these receptors: an adult in good health.

The J gene is TRBJ2-2, the V gene TRBV7-3; the D gene is possibly TRBD2 (6 bases). Per the germline V gene, CDR1 is SGHTA and CDR2 is FQGTGA. Trimming took 1 base from V and 6 from J, leaving 9 bases between them. The CDR3 has 14 amino acids. CDR3 nucleotides: TGTGCCAGCAGCTTAAGCGGGGAGGCCGGGGAGCTGTTTTTT. Translating gives CASSLSGEAGELFF.

This clone was seen a few times. The rearrangement uses TRBV2 and TRBJ1-1, with 7 bases lining up with TRBD1. There are 13 residues in the CDR3. J was trimmed by 3 bases and V by 7 bases; bases with no gene match: 5. The germline gives CDR1 SNHLY, CDR2 FYNNEI. The CDR3 reads CASITDRDTEAFF. The CDR3 coding sequence is TGTGCCAGCATCACAGACAGGGACACTGAAGCTTTCTTT.

The chain links TRBV25-1 to TRBJ1-5; 8 bases are shared with TRBD1. Per germline, CDR1 MGHDK and CDR2 SYGVNS. The CDR3 loop spans 15 amino acids. V trimming: 5 bases; J trimming: 2 bases; junction bases outside the gene matches: 5. This CDR3 is CASSPRGQGNQPQHF. In nucleotides, the CDR3 is TGTGCCAGCAGTCCTCGGGGACAGGGCAATCAGCCCCAGCATTTT.

The rearrangement joins TRBV5-1 to TRBJ2-3, with 15 bases matching TRBD2. This CDR3 is built from 18 residues. Germline CDR1 SGHRS, CDR2 YFSETQ. After removal of 4 bases from V and 0 bases from J, the junction contained 6 bases not matched to a gene. The CDR3 DNA reads TGCGCCAGCAGCCAAGGGACTAGCGGGGGGATAAGCACAGATACGCAGTATTTT. Translated: CASSQGTSGGISTDTQYF.

Concerning this clone itself: This CDR3 fails to terminate in the conserved phenylalanine or tryptophan, so it likely reflects a read error. No DNA is shown, since the ends of the CDR3 on it are uncertain; the CDR3 is the one TCRdb lists. This chain joins TRBV19 and TRBJ1-6; the tabulated D call, TRBD1, remains unverified against the DNA. From germline, CDR1 is LNHDA and CDR2 SQIVND (reference sequence). The CDR3 has 9 amino acids, counting both end residues. CDR3 residues: CASRPTGPL.

This chain links TRBV7-9 with TRBJ1-1, with D possibly being TRBD1 (5 bases). The CDR3 length is 15 residues. Germline V CDR1 and CDR2: SEHNR, FQNEAQ (reference sequence). Trimming took off 5 bases at V and 12 bases at J, with 25 bases between the two ends. This CDR3 reads CASSPRDPGRGRTFF. The CDR3 nucleotides read TGTGCCAGCAGCCCCAGAGATCCAGGGCGGGGGAGAACTTTCTTT.

The chain is built from TRBV11-2 and TRBJ1-2; D possibly corresponds to TRBD1 (6 bases). The V and J ends lost 0 bases and 3 bases respectively, with 11 bases between them. Germline loops: CDR1 SGHAT, CDR2 FQNNGV. This CDR3 comprises 15 residues. CDR3 protein: CASSLESGGHYGYTF. The DNA for the CDR3 is TGTGCCAGCAGCTTAGAATCCGGGGGGCACTATGGCTACACCTTC. The whole variable domain, filled in from reference TRBV11-2 and TRBJ1-2, reads EAGVAQSPRYKIIEKRQSVAFWCNPISGHATLYWYQQILGQGPKLLIQFQNNGVVDDSQLPKDRFSAERLKGVDSTLKIQPAKLEDSAVYLCASSLESGGHYGYTFGSGTRLTVV.

This clone showed up just once. The chain is built from TRBV10-1 and TRBJ2-7; the D gene is possibly TRBD2 (6 bases). Germline CDR1 WNHNN, CDR2 SYGVQD (reference sequence). This CDR3 is 13 amino acids long. The V gene lost 5 bases and the J gene lost 6 bases, with 14 bases spanning the gap. The CDR3 DNA reads TGCGCCAGCAGTCGGGGGACGTCTGGCGAGCAGTACTTC. This codes for CASSRGTSGEQYF.

This chain joins TRBV28 and TRBJ2-7; weak D call: TRBD2 (6 bases). Germline V gene sequence: CDR1 MDHEN, CDR2 SYDVKM. The CDR3 totals 14 residues. V lost 5 bases and J 5 bases, leaving 16 bases between the germline ends. The CDR3 DNA follows: TGTGCCAGCAGTCTCCCGACCGGAGGGCACGAGCAGTACTTC. This gives the protein CASSLPTGGHEQYF.

The chain has TRBV7-2 and TRBJ2-3; D uncertain. This CDR3 comprises 15 residues. Trimming left V 3 bases short and J 2 bases short, with 12 bases between. The germline CDR1 and CDR2 sequences are SGHTA and FQGNSA. CDR3 bases: TGTGCCAGCAGCTTTGCCGGTTTAAACACAGATACGCAGTATTTT. This sequence encodes CASSFAGLNTDTQYF.

The chain uses TRBV5-5 and TRBJ1-5; D is uncertain. V was clipped by 4 bases and J by 2 bases, with 10 bases between them. Germline CDR1 SGHKS, CDR2 YYEKEE (reference sequence). CDR3 size: 14 residues. The CDR3 bases are TGTGCCAGCAGCCCTCAGTTAGGCAATCAGCCCCAGCATTTT. The encoded protein is CASSPQLGNQPQHF.

A single count supports this clone. V and J are TRBV7-3 and TRBJ1-2; no firm D call. V shed 8 bases and J shed 0 bases, with 13 bases lying between them. Germline V CDR1 and CDR2: SGHTA, FQGTGA. CDR3 length: 14 residues. CDR3 region: CASPTSSANYGYTF. In DNA form, the CDR3 reads TGTGCCAGCCCCACCAGCTCAGCTAACTATGGCTACACCTTC.

The genes are TRBV5-1 and TRBJ2-5; no clear D gene. Germline lookup yields CDR1 SGHRS and CDR2 YFSETQ. The CDR3 consists of 12 residues. Trimming took 2 bases from V and 4 from J, leaving 6 bases between them. CDR3 in amino acids: CASSLGSETQYF. CDR3 DNA sequence: TGCGCCAGCAGCTTAGGATCAGAGACCCAGTACTTC.

The chain recombines TRBV7-2 with TRBJ2-1; D might be TRBD1 (6 bases). Deletions cut 5 bases from V and 6 bases from J, with 17 bases between. The germline V gene encodes CDR1 SGHTA and CDR2 FQGNSA. The CDR3 covers 15 residues. The CDR3, as DNA: TGTGCCAGCAGCCCACAGGGCCGTTACGTCAATGAGCAGTTCTTC. Translation gives CASSPQGRYVNEQFF.

The J gene is TRBJ2-7, the V gene TRBV27; D is ambiguous. V was shortened by 5 bases and J by 2 bases, with 16 bases between the two germline ends. From germline, CDR1 is MNHEY and CDR2 SMNVEV (reference sequence). The CDR3 sequence is 15 residues long. This chain's CDR3 is CASSPPRGGTYEQYF. CDR3 DNA sequence: TGTGCCAGCAGTCCCCCGCGTGGCGGAACCTACGAGCAGTACTTC.

The rearrangement links TRBV6-5 to TRBJ1-1; D is undetermined. Per germline, CDR1 MNHEY and CDR2 SVGAGI. The CDR3 contains 12 residues. V was pared by 4 bases and J by 11 bases, with 14 bases between. Here the CDR3 reads CASSSPGSGAFF. CDR3 in DNA: TGTGCCAGCAGTTCCCCGGGGAGTGGGGCTTTCTTT.

The genes are TRBV5-1 and TRBJ2-2; D is perhaps TRBD1 (5 bases). Germline values: CDR1 SGHRS, CDR2 YFSETQ. Trimming cost V 4 bases and J 0 bases, with 13 bases left between them. CDR3 length: 16 amino acids. This chain's CDR3 is CASSLRQSTNTGELFF. DNA for the CDR3: TGCGCCAGCAGCCTGCGACAGTCTACGAACACCGGGGAGCTGTTTTTT.

A single count supports this clone. The chain combines TRBV5-1 with TRBJ2-1; TRBD2 matches at 11 bases. Germline loops: CDR1 SGHRS, CDR2 YFSETQ. The CDR3 is 17 amino acids. After removal of 0 bases from V and 8 bases from J, the junction contained 10 bases not matched to a gene. The CDR3 nucleotides read TGCGCCAGCAGCTTGGAGCTAGCGGGAGGTTCCGGAGATGAGCAGTTCTTC. Translated, it gives CASSLELAGGSGDEQFF.

The genes are TRBV12-3 or TRBV12-4 and TRBJ1-3, with TRBD1 identical over 7 bases. Trimming removed 6 bases from V and 5 bases from J; junction bases left unmatched: 4. The CDR3 sequence is 13 residues long. This CDR3 reads CASRRQGRNTIYF. As DNA, the CDR3 is TGTGCCAGCAGAAGACAGGGAAGAAACACCATATATTTT.

V gene TRBV27 combines with J gene TRBJ1-2; 7 nucleotides agree with TRBD1. V shed 4 bases, J shed 7 bases, and the junction held 12 bases outside the gene matches. The CDR3 runs 15 residues. In germline, CDR1 is MNHEY, CDR2 SMNVEV (reference sequence). CDR3 loop: CASSSPDRPGVGYTF. CDR3 DNA: TGTGCCAGCAGTTCCCCGGACAGGCCGGGGGTTGGCTACACCTTC.

The chain is built from TRBV6-1 and TRBJ1-3; possibly TRBD1 for D (5 bases). Germline-derived CDR1 and CDR2 are MNHNS and SASEGT. The V gene lost 1 base and the J gene lost 0 bases, with 7 bases spanning the gap. The CDR3 runs to 15 residues. The CDR3 is CASSEGGGSGNTIYF. The DNA for the CDR3 is TGTGCCAGCAGTGAAGGGGGGGGCTCTGGAAACACCATATATTTT.

This clone has a handful of counts. The CDR3 DNA is TGTGCCAGCAGTGGGACAGAGAATCAAGAGACCCAGTACTTC. As protein: CASSGTENQETQYF. The chain couples TRBV2 to TRBJ2-5, with a weak D call TRBD1 (6 bases). V gave up 4 bases and J gave up 2 bases, with 11 bases separating them. This CDR3 contains 14 residues. Germline assignment: CDR1 SNHLY and CDR2 FYNNEI.

The chain links TRBV20-1 to TRBJ2-1, with D possibly being TRBD2 (5 bases). The CDR3 length is 16 residues. Germline CDR1 reads DFQATT; CDR2 reads SNEGSKA (reference sequence). V was pared by 3 bases and J by 0 bases, with 15 bases between. DNA of the CDR3: TGCAGTGCTAGTATTTGGAGGCCTTCCTCCTACAATGAGCAGTTCTTC. It translates to CSASIWRPSSYNEQFF.

The chain has TRBV7-6 and TRBJ2-1; D is tentatively TRBD1 or TRBD2 (5 bases each). This CDR3 is 17 amino acids long. The V gene lost 2 bases and the J gene lost 5 bases, with 19 bases spanning the gap. The germline V gene encodes CDR1 SGHVS and CDR2 FNYEAQ. In nucleotides, the CDR3 is TGTGCCAGCAGCTTACCCCCAGGGACCTCCACAGACAATGAGCAGTTCTTC. Translated: CASSLPPGTSTDNEQFF.

This clone has just one count. The rearrangement uses TRBV3-1 (or the pseudogene TRBV3-2) and TRBJ1-2; the match to TRBD1 covers 9 bases. The junction had 12 bases not matched to a gene; V was cut back by 0 bases and J by 7 bases. The CDR3 is 17 amino acids. Germline lookup yields CDR1 LGHDT and CDR2 YNNKEL (reference sequence). The CDR3 DNA sequence: TGTGCCAGCAGCCAAGATCGAGCCGGGACAGGGATCGGTGGCTACACCTTC. Encoded protein: CASSQDRAGTGIGGYTF.

The chain recombines TRBV3-1 (or the pseudogene TRBV3-2) with TRBJ2-7; D possibly matches TRBD1 or TRBD2 (5 bases each). The CDR3 is 16 amino acids. The V gene's germline CDR1 is LGHDT and CDR2 YNNKEL (reference sequence). Trimming removed 1 base at V and 0 bases at J, with 13 bases between. CDR3 DNA: TGTGCCAGCAGCCAAGTAGGTTGGGGGAGCTCCTACGAGCAGTACTTC. Amino acids: CASSQVGWGSSYEQYF.

The J gene is TRBJ1-5, the V gene TRBV2; 7 nucleotides agree with TRBD1. The CDR3 has 14 residues. Trimming cost V 4 bases and J 5 bases; bases outside gene matches: 5. CDR1 and CDR2 from the germline V gene are SNHLY and FYNNEI. CDR3 residues: CASSGDSPYQPQHF. The CDR3 DNA is TGTGCCAGCAGTGGGGACAGTCCCTATCAGCCCCAGCATTTT.

V gene TRBV18 combines with J gene TRBJ1-6, with D tentatively TRBD1 (5 bases). Deletions cut 2 bases from V and 7 bases from J, with 12 bases between. The germline V gene encodes CDR1 KGHSH and CDR2 LQKENI. The CDR3 loop spans 15 amino acids. CDR3 region: CASSPSGAANSPLHF. The CDR3 nucleotides read TGTGCCAGCTCACCATCTGGGGCAGCAAATTCACCCCTCCACTTT.

This chain links TRBV5-1 with TRBJ1-2, with unresolved D. The length of the CDR3 is 13 residues. V lost 5 bases, J lost 4 bases, and 12 bases lay in between. Germline assignment: CDR1 SGHRS and CDR2 YFSETQ. The DNA for the CDR3 is TGCGCCAGCAGTTCCCGATCTGGCTATGGCTACACCTTC. Translating it yields CASSSRSGYGYTF.

The chain uses TRBV11-2 and TRBJ1-1; tentatively, D is TRBD1 (5 bases). Germline-derived CDR1 and CDR2 are SGHAT and FQNNGV. This CDR3 spans 13 amino acids. V gave up 7 bases and J gave up 1 base, with 10 bases separating them. CDR3 coding DNA: TGTGCCAGCACCATGAGGGGGAACACTGAAGCTTTCTTT. As protein: CASTMRGNTEAFF.

The chain employs TRBV18 and TRBJ1-1; 9 nucleotides match TRBD1. Germline CDR1 KGHSH, CDR2 LQKENI. This CDR3 comprises 15 residues. J gave up 5 bases and V 2 bases, and 6 bases lay outside the gene matches. The CDR3, as DNA: TGTGCCAGCTCACCATCCACAGGGGGCCGAACTGAAGCTTTCTTT. This encodes CASSPSTGGRTEAFF.